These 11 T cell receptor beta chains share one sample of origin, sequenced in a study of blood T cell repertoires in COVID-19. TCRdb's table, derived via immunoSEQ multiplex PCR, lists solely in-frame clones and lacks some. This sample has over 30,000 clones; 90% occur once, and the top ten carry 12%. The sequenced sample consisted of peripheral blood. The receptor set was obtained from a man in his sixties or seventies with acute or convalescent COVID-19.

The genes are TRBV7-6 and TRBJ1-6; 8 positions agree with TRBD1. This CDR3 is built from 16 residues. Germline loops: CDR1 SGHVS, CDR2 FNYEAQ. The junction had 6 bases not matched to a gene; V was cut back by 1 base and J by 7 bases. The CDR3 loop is CASSLGTGSTNSPLHF. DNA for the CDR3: TGTGCCAGCAGCTTAGGGACAGGGTCGACGAATTCACCCCTCCACTTT.

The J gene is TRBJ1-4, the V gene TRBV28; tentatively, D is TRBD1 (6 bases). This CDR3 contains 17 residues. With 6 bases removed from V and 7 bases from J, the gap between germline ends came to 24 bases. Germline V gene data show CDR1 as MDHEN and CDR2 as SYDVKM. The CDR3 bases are TGTGCCAGCAGGTCACAGGGTTTACAAGGTTCCCTTGAAAAACTGTTTTTT. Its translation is CASRSQGLQGSLEKLFF.

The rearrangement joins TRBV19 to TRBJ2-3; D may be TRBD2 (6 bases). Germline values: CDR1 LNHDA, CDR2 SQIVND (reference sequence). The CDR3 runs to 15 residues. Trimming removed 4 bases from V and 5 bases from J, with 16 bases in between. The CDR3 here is CASSKIAVGGDTQYF. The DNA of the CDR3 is TGTGCCAGTAGTAAAATAGCGGTAGGTGGAGATACGCAGTATTTT.

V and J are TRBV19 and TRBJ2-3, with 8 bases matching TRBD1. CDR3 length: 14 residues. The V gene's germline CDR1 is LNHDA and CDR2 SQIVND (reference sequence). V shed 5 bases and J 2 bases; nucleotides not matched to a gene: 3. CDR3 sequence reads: CASSRTGFTDTQYF. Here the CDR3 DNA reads TGTGCCAGTAGTCGGACAGGGTTCACAGATACGCAGTATTTT.

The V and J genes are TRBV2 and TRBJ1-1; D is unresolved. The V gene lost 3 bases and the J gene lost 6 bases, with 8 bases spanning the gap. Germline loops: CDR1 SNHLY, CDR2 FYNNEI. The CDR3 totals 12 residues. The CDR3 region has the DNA TGTGCCAGCAGTGAGCAAGAGGCTGAAGCTTTCTTT. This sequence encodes CASSEQEAEAFF.

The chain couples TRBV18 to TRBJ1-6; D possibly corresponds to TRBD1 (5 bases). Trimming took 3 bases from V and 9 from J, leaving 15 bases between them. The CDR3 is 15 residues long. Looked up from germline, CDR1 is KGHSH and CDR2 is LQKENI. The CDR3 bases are TGTGCCAGCTCACCGGGCGCGGACGGGGGTTCACCCCTCCACTTT. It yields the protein CASSPGADGGSPLHF.

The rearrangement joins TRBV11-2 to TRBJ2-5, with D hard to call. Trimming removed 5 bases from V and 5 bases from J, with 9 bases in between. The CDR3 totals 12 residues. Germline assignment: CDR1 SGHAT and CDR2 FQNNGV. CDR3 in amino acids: CASSPTFETQYF. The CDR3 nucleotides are TGTGCCAGCAGCCCTACCTTTGAGACCCAGTACTTC.

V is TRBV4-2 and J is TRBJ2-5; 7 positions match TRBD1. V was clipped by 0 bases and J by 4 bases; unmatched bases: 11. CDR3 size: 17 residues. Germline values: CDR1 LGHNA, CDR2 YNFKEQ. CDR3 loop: CASSQDSYRGAGETQYF. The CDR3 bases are TGTGCCAGCAGCCAAGATAGTTACAGGGGCGCCGGAGAGACCCAGTACTTC.

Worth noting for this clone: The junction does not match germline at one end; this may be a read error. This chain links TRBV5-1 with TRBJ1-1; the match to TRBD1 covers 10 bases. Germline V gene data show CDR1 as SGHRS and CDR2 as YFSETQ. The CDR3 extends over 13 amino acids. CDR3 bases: TGCGCCAGCGGCTTAGGGACAGGGGCTGAAGCTTTCTTT. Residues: CASGLGTGAEAFF.

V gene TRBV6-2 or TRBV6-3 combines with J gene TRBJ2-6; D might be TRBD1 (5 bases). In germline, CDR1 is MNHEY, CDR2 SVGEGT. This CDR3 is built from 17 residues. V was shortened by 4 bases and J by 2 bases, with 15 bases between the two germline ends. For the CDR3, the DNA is TGTGCCAGCAGTTCGAGGCAGGGTTTAGCTGGGGCCAACGTCCTGACTTTC. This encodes CASSSRQGLAGANVLTF.

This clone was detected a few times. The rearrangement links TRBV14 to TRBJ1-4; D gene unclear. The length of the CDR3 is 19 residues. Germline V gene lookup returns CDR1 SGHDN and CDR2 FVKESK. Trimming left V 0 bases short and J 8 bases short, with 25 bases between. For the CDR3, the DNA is TGTGCCAGCAGCCAAGATTCGTTCGCGGGGTGGTTTACCTTGGAAAAACTGTTTTTT. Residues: CASSQDSFAGWFTLEKLFF.